Each of the 22 T cell receptor beta chains below was sequenced from the same sample in a study of spatial heterogeneity in lung cancer. Time point in this sample: blood at routine non-recurrence follow-up after resection. TCRdb reprocessed the 5' RACE reads with MiXCR, giving one entry per CDR3 protein. This sample yields more than 9,500 distinct CDR3 sequences, of which less than 30% are seen a single time; 3% to 5% belongs to the top ten. The material was PBMCs, obtained at follow-up. Source of these receptors: a female donor with early-stage non-small cell lung cancer.

V is TRBV18 and J is TRBJ1-1, with unresolved D. The length of the CDR3 is 12 residues. Trimming cost V 5 bases and J 4 bases, with 8 bases left between them. Germline loops: CDR1 KGHSH, CDR2 LQKENI. As DNA, the CDR3 is TGTGCCAGCTCATACTCCGGCACTGAAGCTTTCTTT. This codes for CASSYSGTEAFF. The entire variable domain, with the rest obtained from reference TRBV18 and TRBJ1-1, is as follows: NAGVMQNPRHLVRRRGQEARLRCSPMKGHSHVYWYRQLPEEGLKFMVYLQKENIIDESGMPKERFSAEFPKEGPSILRIQQVVRGDSAAYFCASSYSGTEAFFGQGTRLTVV.

This chain links TRBV6-5 with TRBJ1-2; D possibly corresponds to TRBD1 (5 bases). CDR3 size: 14 residues. CDR1 is MNHEY, CDR2 SVGAGI, per germline. The V end lost 2 bases, the J end lost 7 bases, and 14 bases lay between the germline ends. The CDR3 DNA reads as TGTGCCAGCAGTTACGAAAGGGGTAGTAGTGGCTACACCTTC. Protein sequence: CASSYERGSSGYTF.

This clonotype rates as medium-sized. V gene TRBV20-1 combines with J gene TRBJ2-5, with D possibly TRBD2 on 5 matching bases. In germline, CDR1 is DFQATT, CDR2 SNEGSKA (reference sequence). The V end was cut by 1 base, the J end by 2 bases, with 11 bases between. The CDR3 consists of 14 residues. The CDR3: CSARGAVFQETQYF. The CDR3 DNA is TGCAGTGCTAGAGGAGCGGTATTTCAAGAGACCCAGTACTTC.

This clonotype appeared a few times. The genes are TRBV19 and TRBJ2-5; the D gene could be TRBD1 or TRBD2 (5 bases each). Looked up from germline, CDR1 is LNHDA and CDR2 is SQIVND (reference sequence). The CDR3 is 15 residues long. V lost 9 bases and J 5 bases, leaving 22 bases between the germline ends. CDR3 sequence: CASSIGRGVMETQYF. For the CDR3, the DNA is TGTGCCAGCTCCATTGGGAGAGGGGTGATGGAGACCCAGTACTTC.

Only a few counts were recorded for this clonotype. This chain connects TRBV20-1 to TRBJ2-2; no reliable D call. Germline V gene lookup returns CDR1 DFQATT and CDR2 SNEGSKA (reference sequence). The CDR3 sequence is 14 residues long. V was clipped by 4 bases and J by 1 base, with 10 bases between them. CDR3 loop: CSATNDGNTGELFF. CDR3 coding DNA: TGCAGTGCTACCAACGACGGGAACACCGGGGAGCTGTTTTTT.

This clonotype has just a few counts. The rearrangement uses TRBV19 and TRBJ1-2; 7 bases agree with TRBD1. The CDR3 length is 16 residues. In germline, CDR1 is LNHDA, CDR2 SQIVND (reference sequence). V gave up 5 bases and J gave up 2 bases; unmatched junction bases: 11. The DNA of the CDR3 is TGTGCCAGTAGTGCCTTAACCGGGACAGCCAACTATGGCTACACCTTC. Translation: CASSALTGTANYGYTF.

This clonotype was seen a handful of times. The chain couples TRBV3-1 to TRBJ2-1, with a possible D match to TRBD2 (5 bases). CDR3 length: 15 amino acids. The V end was cut by 2 bases, the J end by 0 bases, with 8 bases between. CDR1 and CDR2 from the germline V gene are LGHDT and YNNKEL (reference sequence). The CDR3 DNA reads TGTGCCAGCAGCCAACCGCGGGTCTCCTACAATGAGCAGTTCTTC. Its translation is CASSQPRVSYNEQFF.

The chain links TRBV20-1 to TRBJ2-3; 14 positions agree with TRBD2. CDR3 size: 15 residues. The germline V gene encodes CDR1 DFQATT and CDR2 SNEGSKA (reference sequence). Trimming took 8 bases from V and 3 from J; bases not matched to a gene: 7. CDR3 nucleotide sequence: TGCAGTACCCTCGGGACTAGCGGGAGTACAGATACGCAGTATTTT. It is translated as CSTLGTSGSTDTQYF.

This clonotype was detected only a few times. This sequence joins TRBV28 and TRBJ2-5, with D uncertain. This CDR3 spans 11 amino acids. The germline gives CDR1 MDHEN, CDR2 SYDVKM. V was shortened by 8 bases and J by 3 bases, with 7 bases between the two germline ends. The CDR3 DNA reads TGTGCCAGCTCCCTAAAAGAGACCCAGTACTTC. This codes for CASSLKETQYF.

This clonotype was counted between two and nine times. V usage is TRBV11-2 and J usage is TRBJ2-2; TRBD1 agrees at 8 bases. Germline CDR1 and CDR2: SGHAT and FQNNGV. The junction had 10 bases not matched to a gene; V was cut back by 3 bases and J by 7 bases. The CDR3 is 16 residues long. The CDR3 sequence is CASSLLGQEISGELFF. Here the CDR3 DNA reads TGTGCCAGCAGCTTGCTGGGACAGGAGATTAGCGGGGAGCTGTTTTTT.

This chain links TRBV29-1 with TRBJ2-7, with TRBD2 identical over 10 bases. The length of the CDR3 is 12 residues. The germline V gene has CDR1 SQVTM and CDR2 ANQGSEA. DNA for the CDR3: TGCAGTCGACTAGCGGGTTCGTACGAGCAGTACTTC. Its protein is CSRLAGSYEQYF.

The V gene is TRBV7-2, the J gene TRBJ2-1; 14 nucleotides line up with TRBD2. V trimming: 6 bases; J trimming: 8 bases; junction bases outside the gene matches: 9. CDR1 SGHTA and CDR2 FQGNSA come from the germline V gene. The CDR3 length is 16 residues. The CDR3 DNA reads TGTGCCAGCAGGATGCCGGGACTAGCGGGAGTCTATGAGCAGTTCTTC. This encodes CASRMPGLAGVYEQFF.

Note on this clonotype: Germline and junction disagree at one end, which may indicate a read error. The V call is TRBV10-3, the J call TRBJ1-3, with D hard to call. CDR3 size: 14 residues. CDR1 is ENHRY, CDR2 SYGVKD, per germline. The CDR3, as DNA: TGTGCCATCTGTGAGGCGACATCGGGAAACACCATATATTTT. It specifies CAICEATSGNTIYF.

This clonotype is medium-sized (0.01 to 0.1%) in the sample. This chain joins TRBV11-2 and TRBJ2-3; TRBD2 matches at 7 bases. Unmatched junction bases numbered 10, after V lost 5 bases and J lost 2 bases. The CDR3 spans 16 residues. Looked up from germline, CDR1 is SGHAT and CDR2 is FQNNGV. This CDR3 is CASSPTTGLNTDTQYF. The DNA for the CDR3 is TGTGCCAGCAGCCCAACAACGGGACTAAACACAGATACGCAGTATTTT.

The gene calls are TRBV10-2 and TRBJ2-7; D unresolved. This CDR3 is built from 17 residues. The V end was cut by 3 bases, the J end by 3 bases, with 21 bases between. Germline V gene data show CDR1 as WSHSY and CDR2 as SAAADI. This chain's CDR3 is CASSEGVRDFSFYEQYF. As DNA, the CDR3 is TGCGCCAGCAGTGAAGGTGTCAGAGACTTCTCCTTCTACGAGCAGTACTTC.

This clonotype was counted a few times. The chain joins TRBV20-1 to TRBJ2-3; 10 bases map to TRBD2. This CDR3 has 17 amino acids. V lost 4 bases and J lost 1; bases outside the gene matches: 11. Germline CDR1 reads DFQATT; CDR2 reads SNEGSKA (reference sequence). CDR3 nucleotide sequence: TGCAGTGCTATCAGGACTAGCGGAACCTTAGGCACAGATACGCAGTATTTT. This translates into CSAIRTSGTLGTDTQYF.

This clonotype was recorded a few times. The chain carries TRBV7-9 and TRBJ2-7; the D gene is possibly TRBD2 (6 bases). The CDR3 consists of 14 residues. Germline lookup yields CDR1 SEHNR and CDR2 FQNEAQ (reference sequence). V was cut by 5 bases and J by 2 bases, with 13 bases left in between. The CDR3 coding sequence is TGTGCCAGCAGCCCGCCGGGGGACCCCTACGAGCAGTACTTC. Encoded protein: CASSPPGDPYEQYF. Together with reference TRBV7-9 and TRBJ2-7, the CDR3 gives the full variable domain: DTGVSQNPRHKITKRGQNVTFRCDPISEHNRLYWYRQTLGQGPEFLTYFQNEAQLEKSRLLSDRFSAERPKGSFSTLEIQRTEQGDSAMYLCASSPPGDPYEQYFGPGTRLTVT.

The chain uses TRBV6-2 or TRBV6-3 and TRBJ2-7; possible D gene TRBD1, 6 bases. Trimming stripped 2 bases from V and 2 bases from J, with 7 bases between. The CDR3 contains 13 residues. The germline V gene encodes CDR1 MNHEY and CDR2 SVGEGT. The CDR3 sequence: CASSYAGAYEQYF. The DNA for the CDR3 is TGTGCCAGCAGTTACGCAGGGGCCTACGAGCAGTACTTC.

This clonotype rates as medium-sized (0.01 to 0.1%). The rearrangement links TRBV2 to TRBJ2-3, with 10 bases matching TRBD2. With 1 base clipped from V and 0 bases from J, the junction kept 1 base outside the gene matches. The CDR3 is 16 amino acids. Germline V lookup: CDR1 SNHLY, CDR2 FYNNEI. This chain's CDR3 is CASSEGTSGSTDTQYF. In nucleotides, the CDR3 is TGTGCCAGCAGTGAAGGGACTAGCGGTAGCACAGATACGCAGTATTTT. The entire variable domain, with the rest obtained from reference TRBV2 and TRBJ2-3, is as follows: EPEVTQTPSHQVTQMGQEVILRCVPISNHLYFYWYRQILGQKVEFLVSFYNNEISEKSEIFDDQFSVERPDGSNFTLKIRSTKLEDSAMYFCASSEGTSGSTDTQYFGPGTRLTVL.

The table lists this clonotype with a few counts. This chain joins TRBV28 and TRBJ2-3; 11 bases fit TRBD2. Germline V gene lookup returns CDR1 MDHEN and CDR2 SYDVKM. The junction had 7 bases not matched to a gene; V was cut back by 4 bases and J by 4 bases. The CDR3 is 16 residues long. In nucleotides, the CDR3 is TGTGCCAGCAGTTGGGCGGGACTAGCGGACTCAGATACGCAGTATTTT. Encoded protein: CASSWAGLADSDTQYF. Variable domain in full (rest from reference TRBV28 and TRBJ2-3): DVKVTQSSRYLVKRTGEKVFLECVQDMDHENMFWYRQDPGLGLRLIYFSYDVKMKEKGDIPEGYSVSREKKERFSLILESASTNQTSMYLCASSWAGLADSDTQYFGPGTRLTVL.

In regard to this clonotype: Just one base apart from a much larger clone, this may be a read error. The chain recombines TRBV27 with TRBJ2-7, with D tentatively TRBD1 (6 bases). V lost 5 bases and J lost 2, with 13 bases in between. The germline CDR1 and CDR2 sequences are MNHEY and SMNVEV (reference sequence). The CDR3 extends over 14 amino acids. CDR3 loop: CASSIGRGTYEQYF. The CDR3 DNA sequence: TGTGCCAGCAGTATTGGTAGGGGGACCTACGAGCAGTACTTC.

The chain recombines TRBV29-1 with TRBJ2-2, with 10 bases lining up with TRBD2. V lost 2 bases and J lost 6; bases outside the gene matches: 3. The CDR3 is 14 amino acids. CDR1 SQVTM and CDR2 ANQGSEA come from the germline V gene. CDR3 residues: CSVEIAGGPGELFF. The CDR3 nucleotides read TGCAGCGTTGAAATAGCGGGAGGACCCGGGGAGCTGTTTTTT.